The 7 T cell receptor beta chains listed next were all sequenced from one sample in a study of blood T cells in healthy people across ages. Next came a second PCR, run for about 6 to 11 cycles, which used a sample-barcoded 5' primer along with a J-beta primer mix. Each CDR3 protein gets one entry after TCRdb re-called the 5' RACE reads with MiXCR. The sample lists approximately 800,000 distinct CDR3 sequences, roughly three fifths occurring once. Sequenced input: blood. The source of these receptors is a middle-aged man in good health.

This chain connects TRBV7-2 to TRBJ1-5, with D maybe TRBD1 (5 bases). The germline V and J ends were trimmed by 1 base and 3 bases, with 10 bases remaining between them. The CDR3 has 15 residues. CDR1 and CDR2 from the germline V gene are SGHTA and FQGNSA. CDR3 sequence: CASSLEEGYNQPQHF. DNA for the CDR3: TGTGCCAGCAGCTTAGAGGAGGGGTACAATCAGCCCCAGCATTTT.

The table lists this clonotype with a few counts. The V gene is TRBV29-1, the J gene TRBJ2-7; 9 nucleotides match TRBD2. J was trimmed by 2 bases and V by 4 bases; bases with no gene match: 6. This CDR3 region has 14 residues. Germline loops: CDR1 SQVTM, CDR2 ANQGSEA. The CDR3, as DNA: TGCAGCGTTGTCCTAGCGGGATCGACCTACGAGCAGTACTTC. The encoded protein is CSVVLAGSTYEQYF.

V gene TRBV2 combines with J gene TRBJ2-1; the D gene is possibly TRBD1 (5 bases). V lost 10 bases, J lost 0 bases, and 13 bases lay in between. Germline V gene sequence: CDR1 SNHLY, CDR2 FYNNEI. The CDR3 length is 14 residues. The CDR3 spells CATQGVYSYNEQFF. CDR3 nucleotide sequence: TGTGCCACCCAGGGTGTATACTCCTACAATGAGCAGTTCTTC.

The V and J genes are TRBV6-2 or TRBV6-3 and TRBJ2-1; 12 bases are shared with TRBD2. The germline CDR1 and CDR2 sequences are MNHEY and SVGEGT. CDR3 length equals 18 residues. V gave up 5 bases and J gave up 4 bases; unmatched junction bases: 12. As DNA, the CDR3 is TGTGCCAGCAGTCGTACTAGCGGGGGGACTTCCCGATACAATGAGCAGTTCTTC. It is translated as CASSRTSGGTSRYNEQFF.

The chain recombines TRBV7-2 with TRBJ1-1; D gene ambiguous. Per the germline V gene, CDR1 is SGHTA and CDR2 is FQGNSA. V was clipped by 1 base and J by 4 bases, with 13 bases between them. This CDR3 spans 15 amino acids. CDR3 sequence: CASSLVLSGGTEAFF. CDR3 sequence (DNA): TGTGCCAGCAGCTTAGTGCTCTCGGGCGGCACTGAAGCTTTCTTT.

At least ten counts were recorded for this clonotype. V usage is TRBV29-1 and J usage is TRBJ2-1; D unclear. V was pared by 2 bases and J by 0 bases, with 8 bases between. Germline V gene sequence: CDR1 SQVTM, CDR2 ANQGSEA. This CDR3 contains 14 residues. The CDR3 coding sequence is TGCAGCGTTGAAAGCGAGAGCTCCTACAATGAGCAGTTCTTC. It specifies CSVESESSYNEQFF.

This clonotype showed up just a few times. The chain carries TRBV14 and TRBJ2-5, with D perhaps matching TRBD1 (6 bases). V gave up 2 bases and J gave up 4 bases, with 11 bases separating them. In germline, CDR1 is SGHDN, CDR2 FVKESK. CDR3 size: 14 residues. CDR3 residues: CASSQTSDRETQYF. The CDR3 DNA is TGTGCCAGCAGCCAAACCTCGGACAGAGAGACCCAGTACTTC. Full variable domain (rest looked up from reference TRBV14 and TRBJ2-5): EAGVTQFPSHSVIEKGQTVTLRCDPISGHDNLYWYRRVMGKEIKFLLHFVKESKQDESGMPNNRFLAERTGGTYSTLKVQPAELEDSGVYFCASSQTSDRETQYFGPGTRLLVL.